This T cell receptor beta chain was captured in a study of cytomegalovirus exposure and HLA in healthy donors. Background on the study: Counted in an early data release were about 85 million unique TCRs from HLA-typed donors.

A word on this clone: Its antigen is unidentified.

Study-level results: A list of approximately 150 TCR beta chains associated with cytomegalovirus was given. Several of the most significant clusters were apparently associated with common viral pathogens in a later analysis.

PCR amplification relied on 60 Vbeta primers (plus 13 Jbeta primers). Per the study methods: There were around 78 million unique TCR beta chains by a later count, and approximately 11 million of them were shared. Sequencing was performed with immunoSEQ multiplex PCR; in TCRdb, only in-frame clones are kept and a portion is missing. Clone size and the V and J calls come from that table; the DNA yielded D and trimming. The sample shows approximately 160,000 clones, 65% to 70% of them seen only once. Germline V CDR1 and CDR2: SGDLS, YYNGEE. Trimming took off 2 bases at V and 4 bases at J, with 14 bases between the two ends. The CDR3 covers 15 residues.

The receptor was derived from a young woman in good health and CMV-seropositive. What was sequenced was PBMCs. The chain is built from TRBV9 and TRBJ2-3, with TRBD2 as a possible D gene (7 bases). This CDR3 reads CASSVWGGKADTQYF. DNA of the CDR3: TGTGCCAGCAGCGTTTGGGGGGGCAAAGCAGATACGCAGTATTTT.